This T cell receptor beta chain comes out of a study of T cell repertoires in cytomegalovirus infection. The CDR3 has 12 amino acids. V shed 4 bases and J shed 3 bases, with 9 bases lying between them. Per the germline V gene, CDR1 is DFQATT and CDR2 is SNEGSKA (reference sequence). This clonotype was observed many times. MiXCR was run by TCRdb on the reads, yielding one entry per CDR3 protein. The sample shows about 200,000 distinct CDR3 sequences, more than 9% of them seen only once. The sequence was collected from a human donor in good health (CMV status not recorded). Some clones in this sample may be carry-over from other donors' samples. Sample: PBMCs. V is TRBV20-1 and J is TRBJ1-1; D remains ambiguous. DNA for the CDR3: TGCAGTGCTAAGCGGCAAGACACTGAAGCTTTCTTT. This codes for CSAKRQDTEAFF.